This note documents a single TCR beta chain sequence. What antigen it recognizes has not been identified. The record has no base qualities; no much larger clone is one base away. The data were taken from a study of blood T cell repertoires in COVID-19 (dated by TCRdb to the early 2020s). For the study in its entirety: Samples from collaborators originated in the United States, Italy and Spain and spanned both the acute and convalescent phases of COVID-19. The repertoires were made available in a free public database intended to serve as a resource for research on the immune response to SARS-CoV-2. Where available, HLA class I and class II types were obtained from metadata supplied by the sample provider rather than from assay-based typing. Samples came from the ongoing ImmuneRACE study (first 160 participants) plus 1,254 subjects from 6 global collaborators. The material from the prospective study consisted of cDNA or gDNA derived from T cells, B-cell-depleted T cells, or PBMCs. Deeply sampled blood TCRbeta repertoires from subjects exposed to, actively infected with, or recovered from COVID-19 were included in the dataset. Nearly every sample came with metadata listing a de-identified subject ID, COVID-19 status, age in years and sex.

The CDR3 contains 17 residues, cysteine and phenylalanine counted. Of the read, only the CDR3 DNA is kept; its 51 bases are in frame from base 1. Cut back by 1 base and 3 bases, the V and J ends lie 16 bases apart. The germline V gene sets CDR1 to MGHRA and CDR2 to YSYEKL. The immunoSEQ Assay, a bias-controlled multiplex PCR, was used to amplify TCRbeta CDR3 regions from genomic DNA. The original methods were these. The number of nucleated cells in each sample was estimated by amplification of reference gene primers within the assay. To quantify the absolute abundance of each unique TCRbeta CDR3 rearrangement, sequence reads were collapsed and filtered. For each sample, productive Simpson clonality was calculated as the square root of Simpson's diversity index over productive rearrangements. TCRdb took this table from immuneACCESS and kept in-frame rearrangements with V and J called. Such tables lack part of the clones; where checked against another copy, unresolved V genes explain under half of the gap, and the rest is unexplained. The V and J calls and clone size come from that table; D and trimming were worked out from the DNA. The sample records approximately 240,000 clones, about 90% of which are singletons. Of the sample, about 1.9% is held by the ten largest clones.

Participants in the prospective study were aged roughly 18 to 100 years, lived in 24 United States geographic areas, and enrolled through a virtual design. Cohort assignment in the prospective study relied on participant-reported clinical history from a screening survey and a study questionnaire. Recovered participants in ImmuneRACE Cohort 3 were defined by two consecutive negative NP/OP PCR tests, clearance by a healthcare professional, or resolution of symptoms. In the prospective study, mobile phlebotomists collected whole blood, serum and a nasopharyngeal or oropharyngeal swab from each participant. Prospective study participants could optionally give additional blood draws and questionnaires over an approximately 2-month period. Before DNA extraction, blood samples from the prospective study were shipped at room temperature or frozen. What the study reported, not specific to this receptor: The amount of clinical and demographic metadata varied by source and participant and was provided uncurated.

Sequencing used PBMCs or T cells enriched from blood (not recorded which). The chain is encoded by TRBV4-1 joined to TRBJ2-1; TRBD1 might be the D gene, on 7 matching bases. The clonotype originates from a young woman who had recovered from COVID-19. CDR3 sequence: CASSQGGGGGNYNEQFF. DNA sequence: TGCGCCAGCAGCCAAGGTGGAGGAGGGGGCAACTACAATGAGCAGTTCTTC.